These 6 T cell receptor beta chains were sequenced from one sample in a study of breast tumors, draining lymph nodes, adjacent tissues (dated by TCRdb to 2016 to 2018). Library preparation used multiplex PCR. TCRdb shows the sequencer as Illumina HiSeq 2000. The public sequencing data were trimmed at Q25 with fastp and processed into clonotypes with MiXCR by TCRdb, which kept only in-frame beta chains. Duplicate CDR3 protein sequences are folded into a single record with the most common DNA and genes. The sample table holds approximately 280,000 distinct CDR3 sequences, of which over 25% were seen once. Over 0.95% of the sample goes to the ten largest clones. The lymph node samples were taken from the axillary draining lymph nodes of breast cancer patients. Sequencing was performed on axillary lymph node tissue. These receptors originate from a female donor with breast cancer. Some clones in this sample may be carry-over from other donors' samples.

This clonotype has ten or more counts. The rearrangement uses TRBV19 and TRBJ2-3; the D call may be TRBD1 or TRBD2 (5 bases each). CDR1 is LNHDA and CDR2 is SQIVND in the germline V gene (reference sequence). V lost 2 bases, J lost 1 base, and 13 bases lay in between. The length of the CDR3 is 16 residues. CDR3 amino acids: CASSIWQGDGTDTQYF. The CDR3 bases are TGTGCCAGTAGTATATGGCAGGGAGACGGCACAGATACGCAGTATTTT.

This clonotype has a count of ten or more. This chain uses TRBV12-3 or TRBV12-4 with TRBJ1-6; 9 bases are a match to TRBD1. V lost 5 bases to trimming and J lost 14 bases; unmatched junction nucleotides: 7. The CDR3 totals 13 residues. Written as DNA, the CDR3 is TGTGCCAGCAGTCGCCCGACAGGGGGGTCCCTCCACTTT. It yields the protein CASSRPTGGSLHF.

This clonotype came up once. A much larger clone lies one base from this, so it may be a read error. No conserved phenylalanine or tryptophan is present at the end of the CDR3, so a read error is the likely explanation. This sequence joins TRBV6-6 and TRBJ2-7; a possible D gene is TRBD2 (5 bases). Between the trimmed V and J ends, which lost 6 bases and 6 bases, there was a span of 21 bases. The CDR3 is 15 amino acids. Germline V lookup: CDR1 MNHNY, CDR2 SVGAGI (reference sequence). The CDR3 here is CASSYTEDLGGEQYS. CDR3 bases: TGTGCCAGCAGCTATACAGAGGACTTAGGCGGCGAGCAGTACTCC.

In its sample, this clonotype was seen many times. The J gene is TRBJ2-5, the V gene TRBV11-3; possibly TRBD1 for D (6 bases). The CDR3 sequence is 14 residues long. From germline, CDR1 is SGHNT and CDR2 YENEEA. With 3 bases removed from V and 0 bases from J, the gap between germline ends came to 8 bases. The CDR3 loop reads CASSFRDNQETQYF. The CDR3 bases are TGTGCCAGCAGCTTCCGGGACAACCAAGAGACCCAGTACTTC.

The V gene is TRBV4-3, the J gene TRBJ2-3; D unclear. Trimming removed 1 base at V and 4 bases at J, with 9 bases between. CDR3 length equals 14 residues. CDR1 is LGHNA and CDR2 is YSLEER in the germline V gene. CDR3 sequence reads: CASSQGAGPDTQYF. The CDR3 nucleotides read TGCGCCAGCAGCCAAGGTGCAGGCCCAGATACGCAGTATTTT.

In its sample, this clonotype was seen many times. The CDR3: CASRTGKETQYF. CDR3 sequence (DNA): TGTGCCAGCAGGACAGGGAAAGAGACCCAGTACTTC. The gene calls are TRBV5-6 and TRBJ2-5; 7 bases line up with TRBD1. V gave up 5 bases and J gave up 3 bases; unmatched junction bases: 1. Germline-derived CDR1 and CDR2 are SGHDT and YYEEEE. The CDR3 loop spans 12 amino acids.